This paragraph reports one TCR beta chain. The source of the sample is a study of blood T cell repertoires in COVID-19. Germline CDR1 reads MNHEY; CDR2 reads SVGAGI. V gave up 7 bases and J gave up 4 bases, with 10 bases separating them. CDR3 length: 13 residues. Assay used: immunoSEQ multiplex PCR; TCRdb lists only in-frame clones, some missing. The table lists under 200,000 clones, roughly 79% of them singletons, with roughly 17% in the top ten. The material sequenced was peripheral blood. The chain is built from TRBV6-5 and TRBJ1-4; no clear D. The sequence was collected from a man in his fifties or sixties with active or convalescent COVID-19. CDR3 DNA: TGTGCCAGCATGCCCGGGAGTAATGAAAAACTGTTTTTT. Translating it yields CASMPGSNEKLFF.